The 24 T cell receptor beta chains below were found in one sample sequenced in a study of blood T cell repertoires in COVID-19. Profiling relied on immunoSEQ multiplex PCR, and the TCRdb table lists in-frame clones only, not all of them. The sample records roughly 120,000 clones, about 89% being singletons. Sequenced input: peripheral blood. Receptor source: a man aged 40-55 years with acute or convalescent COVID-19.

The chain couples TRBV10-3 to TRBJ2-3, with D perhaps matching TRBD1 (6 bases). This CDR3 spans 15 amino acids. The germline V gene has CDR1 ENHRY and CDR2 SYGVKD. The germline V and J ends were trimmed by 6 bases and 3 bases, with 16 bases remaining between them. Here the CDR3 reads CAIRRTGSGTDTQYF. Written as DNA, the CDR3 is TGTGCCATCAGGCGAACAGGGTCGGGTACAGATACGCAGTATTTT.

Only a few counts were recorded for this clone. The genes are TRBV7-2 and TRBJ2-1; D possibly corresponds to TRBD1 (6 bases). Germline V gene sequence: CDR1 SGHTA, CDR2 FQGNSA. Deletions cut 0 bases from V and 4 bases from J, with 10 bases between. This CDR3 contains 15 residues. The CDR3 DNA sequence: TGTGCCAGCAGCTTAGCTAGTCAGGGGTACAATGAGCAGTTCTTC. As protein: CASSLASQGYNEQFF.

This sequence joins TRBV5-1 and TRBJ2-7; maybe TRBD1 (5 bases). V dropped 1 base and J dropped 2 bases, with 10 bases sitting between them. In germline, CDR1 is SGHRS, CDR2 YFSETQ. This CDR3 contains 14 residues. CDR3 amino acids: CASSLLQATYEQYF. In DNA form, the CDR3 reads TGCGCCAGCAGCTTGTTACAGGCCACCTACGAGCAGTACTTC.

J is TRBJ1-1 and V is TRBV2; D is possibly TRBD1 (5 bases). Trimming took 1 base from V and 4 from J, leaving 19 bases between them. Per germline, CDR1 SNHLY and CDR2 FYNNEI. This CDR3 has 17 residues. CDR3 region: CASSEEVGRAGGTEAFF. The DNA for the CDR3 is TGTGCCAGCAGTGAAGAGGTGGGTCGTGCCGGGGGCACTGAAGCTTTCTTT.

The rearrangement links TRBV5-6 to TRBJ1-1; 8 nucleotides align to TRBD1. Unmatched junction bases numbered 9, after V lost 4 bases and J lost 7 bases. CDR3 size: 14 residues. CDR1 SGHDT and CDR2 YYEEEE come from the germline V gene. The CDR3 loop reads CASSQTGTGGEAFF. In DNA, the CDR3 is TGTGCCAGCAGCCAAACCGGGACAGGCGGTGAAGCTTTCTTT.

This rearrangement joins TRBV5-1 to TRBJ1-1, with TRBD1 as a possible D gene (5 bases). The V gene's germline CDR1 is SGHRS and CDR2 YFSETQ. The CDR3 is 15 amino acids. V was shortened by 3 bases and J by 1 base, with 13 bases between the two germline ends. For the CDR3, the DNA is TGCGCCAGCAGCTACTCAGGGATGAGGAACACTGAAGCTTTCTTT. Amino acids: CASSYSGMRNTEAFF.

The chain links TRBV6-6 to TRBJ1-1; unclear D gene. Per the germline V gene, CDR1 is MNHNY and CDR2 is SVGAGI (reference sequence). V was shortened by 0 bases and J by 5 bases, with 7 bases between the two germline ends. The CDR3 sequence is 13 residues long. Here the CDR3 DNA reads TGTGCCAGCAGTTACTCAAGGGAGACTGAAGCTTTCTTT. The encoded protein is CASSYSRETEAFF.

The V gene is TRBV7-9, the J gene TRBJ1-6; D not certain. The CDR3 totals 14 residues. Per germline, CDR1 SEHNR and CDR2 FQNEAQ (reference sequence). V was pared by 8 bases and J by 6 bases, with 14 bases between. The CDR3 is CASRRAGPNSPLHF. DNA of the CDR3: TGTGCCAGCCGGAGGGCAGGCCCTAATTCACCCCTCCACTTT.

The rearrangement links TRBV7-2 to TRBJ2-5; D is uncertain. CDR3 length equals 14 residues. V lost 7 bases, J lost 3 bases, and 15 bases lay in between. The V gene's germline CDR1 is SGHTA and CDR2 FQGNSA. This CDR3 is CASIPTGLKETQYF. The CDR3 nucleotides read TGTGCCAGCATCCCTACTGGTTTGAAAGAGACCCAGTACTTC.

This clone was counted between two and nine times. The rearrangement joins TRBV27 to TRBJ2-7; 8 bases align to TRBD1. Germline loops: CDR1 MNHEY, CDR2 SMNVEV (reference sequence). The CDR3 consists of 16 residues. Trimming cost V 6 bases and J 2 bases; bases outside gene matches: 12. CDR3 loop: CASRSLPGTGPYEQYF. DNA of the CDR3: TGTGCCAGCAGATCGCTCCCCGGGACAGGCCCCTACGAGCAGTACTTC.

The CDR3 region has the DNA TGTGCCAGCAGCTTAGGGCCCTATGGCTACACCTTC. Translated: CASSLGPYGYTF. The V gene is TRBV7-2, the J gene TRBJ1-2; D remains ambiguous. CDR3 length: 12 amino acids. V was pared by 1 base and J by 4 bases, with 4 bases between. Germline assignment: CDR1 SGHTA and CDR2 FQGNSA.

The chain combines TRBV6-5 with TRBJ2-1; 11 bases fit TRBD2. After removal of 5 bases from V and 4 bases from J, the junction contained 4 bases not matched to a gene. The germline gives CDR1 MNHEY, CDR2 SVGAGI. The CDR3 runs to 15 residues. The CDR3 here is CASSRLAGPYNEQFF. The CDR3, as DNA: TGTGCCAGCAGTCGACTAGCGGGACCATACAATGAGCAGTTCTTC.

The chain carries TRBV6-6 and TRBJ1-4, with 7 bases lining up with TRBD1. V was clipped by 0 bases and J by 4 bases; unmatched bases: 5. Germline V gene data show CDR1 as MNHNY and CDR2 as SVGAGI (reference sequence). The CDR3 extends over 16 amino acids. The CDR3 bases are TGTGCCAGCAGTTACTCGGGACAGAAGGATAATGAAAAACTGTTTTTT. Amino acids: CASSYSGQKDNEKLFF.

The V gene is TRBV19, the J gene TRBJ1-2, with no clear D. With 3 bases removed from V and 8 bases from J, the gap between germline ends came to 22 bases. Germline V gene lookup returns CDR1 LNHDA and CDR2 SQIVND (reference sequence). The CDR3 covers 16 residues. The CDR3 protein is CASSISRWQVRVGYTF. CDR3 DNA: TGTGCCAGTAGTATTAGTAGGTGGCAGGTGAGAGTCGGCTACACCTTC. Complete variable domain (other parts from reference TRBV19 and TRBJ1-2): DGGITQSPKYLFRKEGQNVTLSCEQNLNHDAMYWYRQDPGQGLRLIYYSQIVNDFQKGDIAEGYSVSREKKESFPLTVTSAQKNPTAFYLCASSISRWQVRVGYTFGSGTRLTVV.

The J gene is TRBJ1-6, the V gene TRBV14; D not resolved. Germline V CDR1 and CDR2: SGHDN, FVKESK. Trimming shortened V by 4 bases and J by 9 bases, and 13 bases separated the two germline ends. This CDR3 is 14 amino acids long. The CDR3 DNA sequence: TGTGCCAGCAGCCTCATCGGGTTGGGTTCACCCCTCCACTTT. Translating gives CASSLIGLGSPLHF.

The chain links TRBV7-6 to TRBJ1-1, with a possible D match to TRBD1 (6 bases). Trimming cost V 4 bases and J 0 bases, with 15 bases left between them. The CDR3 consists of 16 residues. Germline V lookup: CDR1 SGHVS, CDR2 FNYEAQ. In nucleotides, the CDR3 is TGTGCCAGCAGCTACACCCGGGACAACATGAACACTGAAGCTTTCTTT. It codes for CASSYTRDNMNTEAFF.

CDR3 nucleotide sequence: TGTGCCAGCAGTGTTAGCCGGACCGGAGGACAGGGTCAGCCCCAGCATTTT. This encodes CASSVSRTGGQGQPQHF. The V call is TRBV2, the J call TRBJ1-5; TRBD1 matches 8 bases. Germline loops: CDR1 SNHLY, CDR2 FYNNEI. The junction had 14 bases not matched to a gene; V was cut back by 4 bases and J by 6 bases. This CDR3 region has 17 residues.

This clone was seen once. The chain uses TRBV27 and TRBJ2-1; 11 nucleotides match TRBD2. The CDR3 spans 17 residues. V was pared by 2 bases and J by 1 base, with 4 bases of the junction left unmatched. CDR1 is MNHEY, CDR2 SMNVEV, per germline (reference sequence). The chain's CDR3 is CASSLLTSGSSYNEQFF. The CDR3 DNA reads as TGTGCCAGCAGTTTACTTACTAGCGGGAGTTCCTACAATGAGCAGTTCTTC.

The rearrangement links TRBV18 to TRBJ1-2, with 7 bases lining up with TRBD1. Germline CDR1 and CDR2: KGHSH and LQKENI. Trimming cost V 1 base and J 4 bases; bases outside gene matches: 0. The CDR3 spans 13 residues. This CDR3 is CASSPQGAYGYTF. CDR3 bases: TGTGCCAGCTCACCACAGGGGGCCTATGGCTACACCTTC.

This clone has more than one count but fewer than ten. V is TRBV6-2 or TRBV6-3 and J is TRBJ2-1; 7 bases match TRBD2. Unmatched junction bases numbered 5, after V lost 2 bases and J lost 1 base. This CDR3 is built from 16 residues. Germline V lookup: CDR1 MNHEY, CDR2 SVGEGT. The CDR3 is CASSYSGIQSYNEQFF. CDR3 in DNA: TGTGCCAGCAGTTACAGCGGGATACAGTCCTACAATGAGCAGTTCTTC.

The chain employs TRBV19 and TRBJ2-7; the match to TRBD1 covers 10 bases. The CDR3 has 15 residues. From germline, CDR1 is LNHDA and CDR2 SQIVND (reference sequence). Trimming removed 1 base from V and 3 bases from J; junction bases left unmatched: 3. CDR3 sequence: CASSIVGTGDYEQYF. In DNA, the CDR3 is TGTGCCAGTAGTATAGTGGGGACAGGGGACTACGAGCAGTACTTC. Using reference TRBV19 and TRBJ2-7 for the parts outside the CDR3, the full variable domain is DGGITQSPKYLFRKEGQNVTLSCEQNLNHDAMYWYRQDPGQGLRLIYYSQIVNDFQKGDIAEGYSVSREKKESFPLTVTSAQKNPTAFYLCASSIVGTGDYEQYFGPGTRLTVT.

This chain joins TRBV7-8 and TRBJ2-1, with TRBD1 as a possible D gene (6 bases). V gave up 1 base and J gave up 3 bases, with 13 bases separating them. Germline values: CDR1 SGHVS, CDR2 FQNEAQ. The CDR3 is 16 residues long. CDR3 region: CASSLVSAGDYNEQFF. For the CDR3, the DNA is TGTGCCAGCAGCTTAGTATCGGCAGGGGACTACAATGAGCAGTTCTTC.

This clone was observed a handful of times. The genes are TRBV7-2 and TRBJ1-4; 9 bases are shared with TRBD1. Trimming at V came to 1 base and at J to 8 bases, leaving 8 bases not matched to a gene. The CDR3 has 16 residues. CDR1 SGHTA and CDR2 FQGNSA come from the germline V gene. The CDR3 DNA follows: TGTGCCAGCAGCTTAGTGGGACAGGGTCTCCCGGAAAAACTGTTTTTT. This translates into CASSLVGQGLPEKLFF.

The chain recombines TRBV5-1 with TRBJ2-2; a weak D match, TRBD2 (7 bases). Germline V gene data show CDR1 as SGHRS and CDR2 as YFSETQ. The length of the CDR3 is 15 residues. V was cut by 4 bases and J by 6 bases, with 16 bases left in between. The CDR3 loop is CASSPGGGAAGELFF. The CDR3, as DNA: TGCGCCAGCAGCCCGGGCGGGGGCGCAGCCGGGGAGCTGTTTTTT.